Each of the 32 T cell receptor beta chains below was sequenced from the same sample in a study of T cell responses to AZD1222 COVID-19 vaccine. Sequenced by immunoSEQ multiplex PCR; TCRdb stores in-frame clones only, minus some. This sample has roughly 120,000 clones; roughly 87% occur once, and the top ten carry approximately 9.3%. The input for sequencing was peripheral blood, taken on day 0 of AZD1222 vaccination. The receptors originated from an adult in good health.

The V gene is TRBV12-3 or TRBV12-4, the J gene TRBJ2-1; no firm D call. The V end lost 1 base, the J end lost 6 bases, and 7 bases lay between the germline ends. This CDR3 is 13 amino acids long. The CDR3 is CASSLVGSNEQFF. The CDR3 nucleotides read TGTGCCAGCAGTTTAGTTGGAAGCAATGAGCAGTTCTTC.

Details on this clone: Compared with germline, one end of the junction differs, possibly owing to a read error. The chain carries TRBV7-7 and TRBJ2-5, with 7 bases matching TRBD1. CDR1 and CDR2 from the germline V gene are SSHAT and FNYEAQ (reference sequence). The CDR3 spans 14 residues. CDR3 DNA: TGTGCTAGCAGCCCCACAGGGGTTAAAGAGACCCAGTACTTC. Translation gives CASSPTGVKETQYF.

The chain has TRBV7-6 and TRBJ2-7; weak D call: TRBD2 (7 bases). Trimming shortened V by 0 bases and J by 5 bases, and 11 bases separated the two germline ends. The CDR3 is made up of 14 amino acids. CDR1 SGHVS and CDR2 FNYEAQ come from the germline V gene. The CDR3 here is CASSLAGGRDEQYF. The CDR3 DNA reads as TGTGCCAGCAGCTTAGCGGGGGGGCGGGACGAGCAGTACTTC. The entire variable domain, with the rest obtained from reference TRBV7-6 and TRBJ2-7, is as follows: GAGVSQSPRYKVTKRGQDVALRCDPISGHVSLYWYRQALGQGPEFLTYFNYEAQQDKSGLPNDRFSAERPEGSISTLTIQRTEQRDSAMYRCASSLAGGRDEQYFGPGTRLTVT.

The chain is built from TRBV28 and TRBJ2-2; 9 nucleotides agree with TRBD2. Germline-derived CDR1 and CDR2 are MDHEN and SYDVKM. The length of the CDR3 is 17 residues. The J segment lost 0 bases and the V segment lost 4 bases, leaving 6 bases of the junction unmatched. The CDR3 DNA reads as TGTGCCAGCAGTTACGCGCGGGAGGGGCCGAACACCGGGGAGCTGTTTTTT. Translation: CASSYAREGPNTGELFF.

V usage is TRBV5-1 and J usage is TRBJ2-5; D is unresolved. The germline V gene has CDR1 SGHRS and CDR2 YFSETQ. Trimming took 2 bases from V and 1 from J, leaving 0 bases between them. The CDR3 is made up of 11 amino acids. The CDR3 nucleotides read TGCGCCAGCAGCTTCCAAGAGACCCAGTACTTC. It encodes CASSFQETQYF.

Written as DNA, the CDR3 is TGCGCCAGCAGTGAGTCTACAGGGGCTAATGAAAAACTGTTTTTT. The encoded protein is CASSESTGANEKLFF. The V call is TRBV10-1, the J call TRBJ1-4; 7 nucleotides match TRBD1. Germline loops: CDR1 WNHNN, CDR2 SYGVQD (reference sequence). V was pared by 0 bases and J by 3 bases, with 1 base of the junction left unmatched. There are 15 residues in the CDR3.

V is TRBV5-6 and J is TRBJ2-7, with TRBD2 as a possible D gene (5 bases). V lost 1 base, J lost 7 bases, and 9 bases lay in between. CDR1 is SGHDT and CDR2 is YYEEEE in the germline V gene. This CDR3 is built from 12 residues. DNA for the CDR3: TGTGCCAGCAGCTTGTTGACGGGGGAGCAGTACTTC. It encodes CASSLLTGEQYF.

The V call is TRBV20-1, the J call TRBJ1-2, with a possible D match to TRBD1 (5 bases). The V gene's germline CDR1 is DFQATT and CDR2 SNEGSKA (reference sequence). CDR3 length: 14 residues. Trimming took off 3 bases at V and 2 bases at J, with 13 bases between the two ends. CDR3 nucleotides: TGCAGTGCTAGTGGATTTTCAGGGAACTATGGCTACACCTTC. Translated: CSASGFSGNYGYTF.

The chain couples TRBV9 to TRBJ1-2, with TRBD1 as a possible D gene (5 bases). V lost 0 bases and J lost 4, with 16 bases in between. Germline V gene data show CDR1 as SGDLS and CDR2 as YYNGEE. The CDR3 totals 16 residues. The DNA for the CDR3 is TGTGCCAGCAGCGTAGCCCCGGGCGGGGGGGTCTATGGCTACACCTTC. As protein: CASSVAPGGGVYGYTF.

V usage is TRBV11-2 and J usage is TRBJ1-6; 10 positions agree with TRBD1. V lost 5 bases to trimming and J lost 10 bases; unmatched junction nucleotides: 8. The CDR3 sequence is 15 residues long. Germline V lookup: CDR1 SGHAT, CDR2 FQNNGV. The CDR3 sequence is CASSARDRGNSPLHF. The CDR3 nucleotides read TGTGCCAGCAGCGCGAGGGACAGGGGAAACTCACCCCTCCACTTT. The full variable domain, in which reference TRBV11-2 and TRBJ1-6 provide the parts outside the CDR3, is EAGVAQSPRYKIIEKRQSVAFWCNPISGHATLYWYQQILGQGPKLLIQFQNNGVVDDSQLPKDRFSAERLKGVDSTLKIQPAKLEDSAVYLCASSARDRGNSPLHFGNGTRLTVT.

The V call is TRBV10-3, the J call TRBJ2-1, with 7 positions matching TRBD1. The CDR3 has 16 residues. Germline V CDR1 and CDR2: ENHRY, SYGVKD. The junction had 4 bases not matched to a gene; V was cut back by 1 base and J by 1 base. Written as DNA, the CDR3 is TGTGCCATCAGTGAGTTACAGGGGAATTCCTACAATGAGCAGTTCTTC. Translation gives CAISELQGNSYNEQFF.

CDR3 protein: CASSPPPRTGKANEKLFF. The CDR3 region has the DNA TGTGCCAGCTCACCACCACCGAGGACAGGGAAGGCTAATGAAAAACTGTTTTTT. This sequence joins TRBV18 and TRBJ1-4; 8 positions match TRBD1. CDR3 size: 18 residues. The V segment lost 0 bases and the J segment 3 bases; nucleotides outside the gene matches: 9. Per germline, CDR1 KGHSH and CDR2 LQKENI.

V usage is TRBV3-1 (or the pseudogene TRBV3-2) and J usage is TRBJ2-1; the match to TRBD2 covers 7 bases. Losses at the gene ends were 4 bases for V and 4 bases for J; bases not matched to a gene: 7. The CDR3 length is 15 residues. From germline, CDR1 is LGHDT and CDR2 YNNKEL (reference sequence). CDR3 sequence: CASSPVSGAYNEQFF. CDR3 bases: TGTGCCAGCAGCCCGGTCAGCGGGGCGTACAATGAGCAGTTCTTC.

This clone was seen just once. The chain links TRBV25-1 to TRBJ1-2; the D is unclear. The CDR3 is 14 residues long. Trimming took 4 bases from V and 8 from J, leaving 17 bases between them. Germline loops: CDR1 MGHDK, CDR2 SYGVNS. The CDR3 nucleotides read TGTGCCAGCAGTGGGACCAGCATGGCGAGGGGCTACACCTTC. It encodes CASSGTSMARGYTF.

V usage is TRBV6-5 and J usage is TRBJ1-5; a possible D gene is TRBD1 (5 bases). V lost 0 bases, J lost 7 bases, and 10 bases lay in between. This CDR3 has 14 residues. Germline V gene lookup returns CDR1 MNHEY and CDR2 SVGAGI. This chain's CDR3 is CASSYSIGGQPQHF. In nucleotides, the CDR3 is TGTGCCAGCAGTTACTCTATCGGGGGGCAGCCCCAGCATTTT.

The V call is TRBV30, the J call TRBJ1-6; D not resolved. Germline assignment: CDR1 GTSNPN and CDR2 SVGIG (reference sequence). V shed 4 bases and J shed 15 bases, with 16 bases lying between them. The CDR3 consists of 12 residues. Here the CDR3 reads CAWTVGLVSLHF. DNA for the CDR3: TGTGCCTGGACGGTCGGGCTAGTCAGCCTCCACTTT.

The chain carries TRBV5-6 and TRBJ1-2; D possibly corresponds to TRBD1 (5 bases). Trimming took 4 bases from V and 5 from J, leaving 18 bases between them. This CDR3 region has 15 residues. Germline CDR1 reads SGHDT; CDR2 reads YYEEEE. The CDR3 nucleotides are TGTGCCAGCAGCAAAAGAGCTGCCCCAGGGTATGGCTACACCTTC. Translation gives CASSKRAAPGYGYTF.

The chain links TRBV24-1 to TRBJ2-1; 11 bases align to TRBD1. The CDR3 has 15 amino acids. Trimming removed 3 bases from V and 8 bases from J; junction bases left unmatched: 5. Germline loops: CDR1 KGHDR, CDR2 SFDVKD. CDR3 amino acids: CATSDPGQGGYEQFF. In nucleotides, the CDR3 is TGTGCCACCAGTGATCCGGGACAGGGGGGGTATGAGCAGTTCTTC.

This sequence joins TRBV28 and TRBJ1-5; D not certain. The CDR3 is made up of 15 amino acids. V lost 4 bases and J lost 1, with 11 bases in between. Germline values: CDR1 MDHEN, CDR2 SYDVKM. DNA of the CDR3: TGTGCCAGCAGTTCCCATGTGTGGAGCAATCAGCCCCAGCATTTT. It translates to CASSSHVWSNQPQHF.

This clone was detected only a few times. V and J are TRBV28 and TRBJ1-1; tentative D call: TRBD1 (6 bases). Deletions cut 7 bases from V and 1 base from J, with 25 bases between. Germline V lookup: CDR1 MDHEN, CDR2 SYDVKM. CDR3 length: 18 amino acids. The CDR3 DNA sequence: TGTGCCAGCATCCCTGGAGGAGCAAAATGGGGGGCGAACACTGAAGCTTTCTTT. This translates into CASIPGGAKWGANTEAFF.

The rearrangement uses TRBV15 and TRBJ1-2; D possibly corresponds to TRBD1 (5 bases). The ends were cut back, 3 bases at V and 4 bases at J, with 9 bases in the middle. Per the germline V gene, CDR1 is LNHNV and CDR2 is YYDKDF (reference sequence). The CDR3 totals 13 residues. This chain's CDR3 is CATSRRRGYGYTF. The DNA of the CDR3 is TGTGCCACCAGCAGGCGGAGGGGCTATGGCTACACCTTC.

The CDR3 DNA reads TGTGCCAGCAGTGCTACGACAGTATATAGCAATCAGCCCCAGCATTTT. Translation gives CASSATTVYSNQPQHF. This chain links TRBV28 with TRBJ1-5; D is perhaps TRBD1 (5 bases). This CDR3 has 16 amino acids. Germline V lookup: CDR1 MDHEN, CDR2 SYDVKM. Deletions cut 5 bases from V and 0 bases from J, with 14 bases between.

The CDR3 DNA reads TGTGCCAGCAGCCGGAAATCGTCTTATCAGCCCCAGCATTTT. The encoded protein is CASSRKSSYQPQHF. The V call is TRBV16, the J call TRBJ1-5; no reliable D call. The CDR3 consists of 14 residues. V was cut by 4 bases and J by 5 bases, with 12 bases left in between. The germline V gene encodes CDR1 KGHSY and CDR2 FQNENV.

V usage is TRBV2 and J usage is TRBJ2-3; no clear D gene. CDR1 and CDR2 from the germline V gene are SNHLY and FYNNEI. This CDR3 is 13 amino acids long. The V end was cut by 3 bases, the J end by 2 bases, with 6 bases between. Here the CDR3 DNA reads TGTGCCAGCAGTGAGCGCACCACAGATACGCAGTATTTT. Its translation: CASSERTTDTQYF.

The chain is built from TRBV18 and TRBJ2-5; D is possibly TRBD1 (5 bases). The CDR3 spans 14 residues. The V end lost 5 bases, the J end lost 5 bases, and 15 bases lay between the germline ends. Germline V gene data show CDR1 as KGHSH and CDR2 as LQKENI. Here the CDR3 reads CASSSQVRGETQYF. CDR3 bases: TGTGCCAGCTCATCACAGGTCCGCGGTGAGACCCAGTACTTC. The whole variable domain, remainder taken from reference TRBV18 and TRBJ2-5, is NAGVMQNPRHLVRRRGQEARLRCSPMKGHSHVYWYRQLPEEGLKFMVYLQKENIIDESGMPKERFSAEFPKEGPSILRIQQVVRGDSAAYFCASSSQVRGETQYFGPGTRLLVL.

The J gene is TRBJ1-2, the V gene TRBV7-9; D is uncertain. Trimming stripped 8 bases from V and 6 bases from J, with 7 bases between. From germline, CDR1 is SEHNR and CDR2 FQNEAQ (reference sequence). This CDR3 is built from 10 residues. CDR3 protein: CASPGDGYTF. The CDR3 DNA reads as TGTGCCAGCCCTGGGGATGGCTACACCTTC.

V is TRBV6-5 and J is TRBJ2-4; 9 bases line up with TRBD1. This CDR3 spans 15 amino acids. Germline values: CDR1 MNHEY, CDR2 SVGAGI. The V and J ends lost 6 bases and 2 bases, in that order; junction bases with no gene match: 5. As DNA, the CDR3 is TGTGCCAGCAGCCGGGACAGGGAAACCAAAAACATTCAGTACTTC. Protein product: CASSRDRETKNIQYF.

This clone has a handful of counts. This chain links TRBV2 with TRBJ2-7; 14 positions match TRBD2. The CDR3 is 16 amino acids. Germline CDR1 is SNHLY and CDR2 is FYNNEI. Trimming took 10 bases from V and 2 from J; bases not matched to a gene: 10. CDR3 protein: CATKGLAGVSTYEQYF. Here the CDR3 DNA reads TGTGCCACCAAGGGACTAGCGGGGGTTTCGACCTACGAGCAGTACTTC.

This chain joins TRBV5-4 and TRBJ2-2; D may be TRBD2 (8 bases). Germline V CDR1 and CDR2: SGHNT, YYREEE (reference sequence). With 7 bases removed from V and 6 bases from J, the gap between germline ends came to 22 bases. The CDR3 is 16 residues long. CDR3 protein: CASSLPGRGQPGELFF. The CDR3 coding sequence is TGTGCCAGCTCGCTTCCCGGGAGGGGGCAACCCGGGGAGCTGTTTTTT.

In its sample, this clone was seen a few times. This CDR3 is CASSRGDRGNTEAFF. The DNA for the CDR3 is TGTGCCAGCAGCCGAGGGGACAGGGGGAACACTGAAGCTTTCTTT. This chain uses TRBV11-1 with TRBJ1-1, with 10 nucleotides matching TRBD1. The CDR3 length is 15 residues. CDR1 and CDR2 (germline): SGHAT, FQDESV (reference sequence). V shed 5 bases, J shed 1 base, and the junction held 4 bases outside the gene matches.

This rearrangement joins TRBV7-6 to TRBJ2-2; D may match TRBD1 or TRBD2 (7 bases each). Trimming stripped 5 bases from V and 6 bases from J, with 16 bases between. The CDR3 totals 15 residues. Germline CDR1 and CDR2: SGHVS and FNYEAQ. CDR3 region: CASSQQGGAAGELFF. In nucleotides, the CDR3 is TGTGCCAGCAGCCAGCAGGGGGGGGCTGCCGGGGAGCTGTTTTTT.

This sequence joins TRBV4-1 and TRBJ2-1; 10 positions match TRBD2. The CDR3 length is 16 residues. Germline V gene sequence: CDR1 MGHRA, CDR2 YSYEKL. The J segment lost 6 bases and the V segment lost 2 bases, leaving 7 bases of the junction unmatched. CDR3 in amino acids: CASSQSGGAGGNEQFF. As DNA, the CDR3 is TGCGCCAGCAGCCAAAGCGGGGGGGCAGGCGGCAATGAGCAGTTCTTC.